Listed here is a single T cell receptor (beta chain). As yet, its antigen is unknown. This sample was included in a study of CD8+ T cells in alopecia areata. Study overall: The percentage of affected scalp area served as the score of severity for treated patients.

V gave up 4 bases and J gave up 11 bases, with 14 bases separating them. The CDR3 is 13 amino acids. Germline-derived CDR1 and CDR2 are SGHDN and FVKESK. Extracted RNA was reverse transcribed into cDNA, the sequencing template. TCRdb's table, derived via immunoSEQ multiplex PCR, lists solely in-frame clones and lacks some. Of around 180,000 clones listed, roughly 66% are singletons. Treatment here: oral pan-JAK inhibitor, 5-10 mg twice daily. General study points: Higher clonality than in normal scalp was seen in lesional scalp, especially alopecia totalis/universalis.

The material sequenced was CD4+ T cells sorted from blood, taken at week 24, from a patient treated with tofacitinib. This receptor was obtained from a human donor with alopecia areata. V is TRBV14 and J is TRBJ1-4; unclear D gene. The CDR3 DNA follows: TGTGCCAGCAGCCCGCGAGATGTGGGGAAACTGTTTTTT. Amino acids: CASSPRDVGKLFF.